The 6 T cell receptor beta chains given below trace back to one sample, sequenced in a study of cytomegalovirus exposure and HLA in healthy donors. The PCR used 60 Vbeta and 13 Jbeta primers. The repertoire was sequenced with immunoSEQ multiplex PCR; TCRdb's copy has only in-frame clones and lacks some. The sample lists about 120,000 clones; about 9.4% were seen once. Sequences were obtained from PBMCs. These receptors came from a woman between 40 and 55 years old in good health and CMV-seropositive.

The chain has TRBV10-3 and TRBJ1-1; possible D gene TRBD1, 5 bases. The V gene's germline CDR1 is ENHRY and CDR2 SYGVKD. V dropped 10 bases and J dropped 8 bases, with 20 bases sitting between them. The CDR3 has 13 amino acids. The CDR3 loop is CATAGSGNKEAFF. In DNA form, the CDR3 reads TGTGCCACCGCGGGGTCAGGGAACAAGGAAGCTTTCTTT.

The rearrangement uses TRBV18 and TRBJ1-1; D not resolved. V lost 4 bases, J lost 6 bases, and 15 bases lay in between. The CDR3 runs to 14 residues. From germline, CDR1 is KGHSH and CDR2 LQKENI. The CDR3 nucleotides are TGTGCCAGCTCACTCGACTTTGGTAGCTCTGAAGCTTTCTTT. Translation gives CASSLDFGSSEAFF.

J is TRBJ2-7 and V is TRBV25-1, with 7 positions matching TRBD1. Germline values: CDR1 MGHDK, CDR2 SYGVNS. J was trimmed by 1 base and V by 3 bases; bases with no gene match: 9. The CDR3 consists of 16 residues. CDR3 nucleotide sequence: TGTGCCAGCAGTGACCCGGGACAGACGTTATCCTACGAGCAGTACTTC. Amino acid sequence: CASSDPGQTLSYEQYF.

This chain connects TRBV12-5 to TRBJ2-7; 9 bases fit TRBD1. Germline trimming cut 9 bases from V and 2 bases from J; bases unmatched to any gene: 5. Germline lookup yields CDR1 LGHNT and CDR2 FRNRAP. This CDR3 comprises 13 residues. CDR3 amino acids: CASGTGFPYEQYF. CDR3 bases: TGTGCTAGCGGGACAGGGTTCCCCTACGAGCAGTACTTC.

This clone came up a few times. This chain's CDR3 is CASSQRRGLNTEAFF. In DNA, the CDR3 is TGTGCCAGTAGTCAGCGGCGGGGGTTGAACACTGAAGCTTTCTTT. The chain couples TRBV19 to TRBJ1-1; a weak D match, TRBD1 (5 bases). Trimming pared 5 bases from V and 0 bases from J, leaving 13 bases between. The CDR3 extends over 15 amino acids. CDR1 and CDR2 from the germline V gene are LNHDA and SQIVND (reference sequence).

The CDR3 DNA follows: TGTGCCAGCAGCTTAAATGGCGGCGCCGCCACCGGGGAGCTGTTTTTT. Translation: CASSLNGGAATGELFF. The chain links TRBV7-3 to TRBJ2-2; D gene unclear. The CDR3 has 16 amino acids. Germline V gene sequence: CDR1 SGHTA, CDR2 FQGTGA. The ends were cut back, 1 base at V and 4 bases at J, with 13 bases in the middle. Combining the CDR3 with reference TRBV7-3 and TRBJ2-2 gives the whole variable domain GAGVSQTPSNKVTEKGKYVELRCDPISGHTALYWYRQSLGQGPEFLIYFQGTGAADDSGLPNDRFFAVRPEGSVSTLKIQRTERGDSAVYLCASSLNGGAATGELFFGEGSRLTVL.